This T cell receptor (beta chain) was found in a study of T cells in Graves' hyperthyroidism and ophthalmopathy. CDR1 and CDR2 (germline): WSHSY, SAAADI. The CDR3 length is 14 residues. Trimming at V came to 8 bases and at J to 9 bases, leaving 11 bases not matched to a gene. Comments on this clonotype: No antigen is known for it.

There were TCR beta CDR3 regions amplified from RNA transcripts. First-round RT-PCR targeting the TCR CDR3 was performed with the HTBI primer set. MiXCR, applied by TCRdb to the multiplex PCR reads, yields one record per CDR3 protein. The sample has 540,000 or so distinct CDR3 sequences, 46% seen once. General study results and limits: Most clonotypes expanded in the thyroid (above 0.001) were also present in blood.

The sequence came from an adult woman with Graves' disease, either hyperthyroidism or ophthalmopathy (not recorded which). This chain links TRBV10-2 with TRBJ1-1; 11 positions agree with TRBD1. The material sequenced was peripheral blood or thyroid tissue (not recorded which). The CDR3 region has the DNA TGCGCCAGCTCCCTCCCTGGACAGGGGGCTCAAGCTTTCTTT. As protein: CASSLPGQGAQAFF.